These 18 T cell receptor beta chains were all obtained from the same sample, sequenced in a study of long-term antiretroviral therapy in people with HIV. An immunoSEQ assay, version v3.0, was performed at survey level. Here immunoSEQ multiplex PCR was the method, and the copy in TCRdb shows in-frame clones only, minus some. The top ten hold roughly 15% of the sample, which has 25,000 to 35,000 clones, around 83% seen once. Here the sequenced sample was unsorted PBMCs, taken 2.9 years after starting antiretroviral therapy. The receptors were sampled from a man between 45 and 60 years old with HIV.

The chain employs TRBV5-6 and TRBJ1-2; TRBD1 matches at 7 bases. Trimming took 4 bases from V and 6 from J; bases not matched to a gene: 9. The germline gives CDR1 SGHDT, CDR2 YYEEEE. CDR3 length: 14 residues. The CDR3 DNA follows: TGTGCCAGCAGCCCCCCGGACAGGCTCAATGGCTACACCTTC. This codes for CASSPPDRLNGYTF.

The gene calls are TRBV27 and TRBJ1-1; D may be TRBD1 (6 bases). CDR3 length equals 15 residues. V was cut by 5 bases and J by 0 bases, with 13 bases left in between. Germline loops: CDR1 MNHEY, CDR2 SMNVEV (reference sequence). This CDR3 is CASSLGGYMNTEAFF. DNA of the CDR3: TGTGCCAGCAGTCTAGGGGGATACATGAACACTGAAGCTTTCTTT.

The chain uses TRBV13 and TRBJ1-5; no clear D gene. Between the trimmed V and J ends, which lost 1 base and 0 bases, there was a span of 1 base. Germline assignment: CDR1 PRHDT and CDR2 FYEKMQ (reference sequence). The CDR3 runs to 13 residues. CDR3 nucleotides: TGTGCCAGCAGCTTAGCTAGCAATCAGCCCCAGCATTTT. It codes for CASSLASNQPQHF.

A note on this clone: A junction boundary mismatches the germline segment, possibly from a read error. The chain carries TRBV4-3 and TRBJ2-4, with 7 bases identical to TRBD1. The CDR3 is 16 residues long. Germline lookup yields CDR1 LGHNA and CDR2 YSLEER. The CDR3 DNA follows: TGCGCCAGCAACCAAGAAGGGGGACAGCCGCGAAACATTCAGTACTTC. Its translation is CASNQEGGQPRNIQYF.

The sample holds a few counts of this clone. This chain links TRBV5-1 with TRBJ1-1; D might be TRBD1 (5 bases). The CDR3 is 17 amino acids. CDR1 is SGHRS, CDR2 YFSETQ, per germline. V dropped 2 bases and J dropped 1 base, with 18 bases sitting between them. In DNA form, the CDR3 reads TGCGCCAGCAGCTTAAATGAATATGTCGGGGCGAACACTGAAGCTTTCTTT. Translation gives CASSLNEYVGANTEAFF. Supplemented by reference TRBV5-1 and TRBJ1-1, the full variable domain reads KAGVTQTPRYLIKTRGQQVTLSCSPISGHRSVSWYQQTPGQGLQFLFEYFSETQRNKGNFPGRFSGRQFSNSRSEMNVSTLELGDSALYLCASSLNEYVGANTEAFFGQGTRLTVV.

This rearrangement joins TRBV18 to TRBJ2-6; D may be TRBD1 (5 bases). This CDR3 is 16 amino acids long. The V end was cut by 3 bases, the J end by 2 bases, with 11 bases between. Germline CDR1 and CDR2: KGHSH and LQKENI. CDR3 sequence (DNA): TGTGCCAGCTCACCTAAACCGACAGCTGGGGCCAACGTCCTGACTTTC. It is translated as CASSPKPTAGANVLTF.

V gene TRBV18 combines with J gene TRBJ2-1; possible D gene TRBD1, 5 bases. The germline V gene has CDR1 KGHSH and CDR2 LQKENI. Trimming took off 3 bases at V and 3 bases at J, with 6 bases between the two ends. The CDR3 is made up of 13 amino acids. In DNA, the CDR3 is TGTGCCAGCTCACCCAGGGACTACAATGAGCAGTTCTTC. Residues: CASSPRDYNEQFF.

This chain links TRBV18 with TRBJ1-6; D is undetermined. CDR1 is KGHSH, CDR2 LQKENI, per germline. Trimming shortened V by 6 bases and J by 6 bases, and 21 bases separated the two germline ends. The CDR3 runs to 17 residues. The CDR3: CASSPNGGPVGNSPLHF. The DNA for the CDR3 is TGTGCCAGCTCCCCTAATGGAGGTCCAGTGGGTAATTCACCCCTCCACTTT.

This sequence joins TRBV1 and TRBJ1-4; no check of the table's D call, TRBD1, against the DNA was made. TRBV1 is labeled a pseudogene. This CDR3 has 15 amino acids. The CDR3 region has the DNA TGCACCAGCAGCCCCATGGGGCAGTTCAATGAAAAACTGTTTTTT. Amino acids: CTSSPMGQFNEKLFF.

The genes are TRBV7-9 and TRBJ1-2; TRBD1 might be the D (5 bases). Germline V gene lookup returns CDR1 SEHNR and CDR2 FQNEAQ (reference sequence). Trimming removed 1 base from V and 7 bases from J, with 13 bases in between. The CDR3 covers 14 residues. This CDR3 is CASSLVLRGTGYTF. CDR3 nucleotides: TGTGCCAGCAGCTTAGTCCTAAGAGGGACTGGCTACACCTTC.

The chain combines TRBV6-5 with TRBJ1-6; D is unclear. The CDR3 extends over 16 amino acids. Germline V CDR1 and CDR2: MNHEY, SVGAGI. V lost 0 bases, J lost 7 bases, and 13 bases lay in between. CDR3 in DNA: TGTGCCAGCAGTTACTCGAGATCGGTACGCAATTCACCCCTCCACTTT. This encodes CASSYSRSVRNSPLHF.

This sequence joins TRBV5-1 and TRBJ1-4; a possible D gene is TRBD1 (6 bases). The length of the CDR3 is 12 residues. Trimming shortened V by 3 bases and J by 8 bases, and 8 bases separated the two germline ends. The germline gives CDR1 SGHRS, CDR2 YFSETQ. The CDR3 here is CASSYRGEKLFF. CDR3 bases: TGCGCCAGCAGCTATAGGGGGGAAAAACTGTTTTTT.

Here the CDR3 reads CASSPQHNDEAFF. The DNA of the CDR3 is TGTGCCAGCTCACCACAGCACAATGATGAAGCTTTCTTT. The rearrangement joins TRBV18 to TRBJ1-1; D not certain. V lost 1 base, J lost 7 bases, and 10 bases lay in between. Germline V gene data show CDR1 as KGHSH and CDR2 as LQKENI. This CDR3 region has 13 residues.

This clone is a singleton in its sample. The V call is TRBV5-1, the J call TRBJ2-7; 9 bases line up with TRBD1. The germline gives CDR1 SGHRS, CDR2 YFSETQ. Trimming at V came to 4 bases and at J to 0 bases, leaving 5 bases not matched to a gene. This CDR3 has 15 residues. The CDR3 coding sequence is TGCGCCAGCAGCGGGGGGACAGGGAGCTCCTACGAGCAGTACTTC. Residues: CASSGGTGSSYEQYF.

The V call is TRBV27, the J call TRBJ2-5; 10 bases agree with TRBD2. J gave up 6 bases and V 1 base, and 11 bases lay outside the gene matches. The V gene's germline CDR1 is MNHEY and CDR2 SMNVEV (reference sequence). This CDR3 is built from 17 residues. In DNA form, the CDR3 reads TGTGCCAGCAGTTTATTTGCTAGCGGGGGCTCCGGAAAGACCCAGTACTTC. This translates into CASSLFASGGSGKTQYF.

The chain combines TRBV18 with TRBJ1-1; the D is unclear. The CDR3 is 13 amino acids. Germline lookup yields CDR1 KGHSH and CDR2 LQKENI. V was clipped by 1 base and J by 0 bases, with 3 bases between them. This chain's CDR3 is CASSPQMNTEAFF. As DNA, the CDR3 is TGTGCCAGCTCACCACAGATGAACACTGAAGCTTTCTTT.

This chain links TRBV28 with TRBJ1-3; D perhaps matches TRBD1 (6 bases). The CDR3 has 16 residues. Germline V gives CDR1 MDHEN, CDR2 SYDVKM. Between the trimmed V and J ends, which lost 1 base and 1 base, there was a span of 11 bases. CDR3 bases: TGTGCCAGCAGTTTATCCCCCAGGGGTTCTGGAAACACCATATATTTT. Translated: CASSLSPRGSGNTIYF.

The chain carries TRBV27 and TRBJ1-2; maybe TRBD1 (6 bases). Germline CDR1 and CDR2: MNHEY and SMNVEV (reference sequence). The CDR3 covers 15 residues. V was shortened by 5 bases and J by 8 bases, with 21 bases between the two germline ends. The CDR3 spells CASSPPDRPREGYTF. CDR3 sequence (DNA): TGTGCCAGCAGTCCCCCCGACAGGCCGAGGGAAGGCTACACCTTC.